The rows below give T cell receptor beta chains drawn from one sample of a study of CD8 T cells in ankylosing spondylitis. One entry per CDR3 protein, called by TCRdb with MiXCR from the 5' RACE reads. The sample carries approximately 350,000 distinct CDR3 sequences, roughly 20% recorded once. Sequenced material: blood, either unsorted or a sorted T cell fraction (not recorded which). Receptors originate from a male donor with ankylosing spondylitis or in good health (not recorded which). The CDR3 runs from the conserved cysteine through the conserved F or W. The D gene is left open where the match is weak. The size of a clone is reported for some rows only, either as once, few or many, or as a class for expanded clones.

TRBJ2-2	TRBV10-3	TRBD2	-	CAIRAGTSVTGELFF	TGTGCCATCAGGGCCGGGACTAGCGTCACCGGGGAGCTGTTTTTT
TRBJ2-7	TRBV18	-	few	CASSPPHTRVGNEQYF	TGTGCCAGCTCACCACCCCATACGCGGGTAGGGAACGAGCAGTACTTC
TRBJ2-7	TRBV12-3/TRBV12-4	TRBD1	few	CASKTRQGATYEQYF	TGTGCCAGCAAGACCCGCCAGGGGGCCACCTACGAGCAGTACTTC
TRBJ2-2	TRBV10-3	TRBD2	few	CAIGRGVGTGELFF	TGTGCCATCGGGCGGGGGGTCGGCACCGGGGAGCTGTTTTTT
TRBJ2-3	TRBV7-9	TRBD2	-	CASSPSLGREGDTQYF	TGTGCCAGCAGCCCTTCGTTAGGCAGGGAGGGTGATACGCAGTATTTT
TRBJ2-3	TRBV10-1	TRBD1	few	CASSFTGGSTDTQYF	TGCGCCAGCTCCTTCACAGGGGGGAGCACAGATACGCAGTATTTT
TRBJ2-1	TRBV7-6	-	few	CASSSLDNEQFF	TGTGCCAGCAGTTCCCTAGACAATGAGCAGTTCTTC
TRBJ2-5	TRBV4-1	-	few	CASSLQSGGTQYF	TGCGCCAGCAGCCTTCAAAGCGGAGGTACCCAGTACTTC
TRBJ2-1	TRBV7-8	TRBD2	few	CASSSGGGRSSYNEQFF	TGTGCCAGCAGCTCCGGGGGGGGCCGAAGCTCCTACAATGAGCAGTTCTTC
TRBJ2-3	TRBV12-3/TRBV12-4	TRBD1	-	CASTLGDRGLVDTQYF	TGTGCCAGCACCCTTGGGGACAGGGGGCTTGTAGATACGCAGTATTTT
TRBJ2-3	TRBV27	TRBD2	few	CASSSLLAGGADTQYF	TGTGCCAGCAGTTCCCTCCTAGCGGGGGGTGCAGATACGCAGTATTTT
TRBJ2-2	TRBV12-3/TRBV12-4	-	-	CASSFGHDYTGELFF	TGTGCCAGCAGTTTCGGGCATGACTACACCGGGGAGCTGTTTTTT
TRBJ2-7	TRBV12-3/TRBV12-4	-	-	CASRPTGQTGLEQYF	TGTGCCAGCAGGCCCACAGGGCAAACGGGGCTCGAGCAGTACTTC
TRBJ2-3	TRBV15	TRBD1	many	CATSRNRGTGTDTQYF	TGTGCCACCAGCAGAAACAGGGGAACGGGAACAGATACGCAGTATTTT
TRBJ2-3	TRBV20-1	-	-	CSATPLTDSTDTQYF	TGCAGTGCCACACCTCTGACTGATAGCACAGATACGCAGTATTTT
TRBJ1-1	TRBV12-3/TRBV12-4	-	few	CASSSRVGNTEAFF	TGTGCCAGCAGTTCGCGGGTGGGGAACACTGAAGCTTTCTTT
TRBJ2-1	TRBV12-3/TRBV12-4	TRBD2	few	CASSFPLAGGEQFF	TGTGCCAGCAGTTTCCCCCTAGCGGGGGGGGAGCAGTTCTTC
TRBJ2-1	TRBV29-1	TRBD1	many	CSVEPPGGYEQFF	TGCAGCGTTGAACCCCCAGGGGGCTATGAGCAGTTCTTC
TRBJ2-5	TRBV9	TRBD2	once	CASSVSSGGTQYF	TGTGCCAGCAGCGTATCCAGCGGGGGGACCCAGTACTTC
TRBJ2-4	TRBV5-6	TRBD2	-	CASSHSYRLAGDLAKNIQYF	TGTGCCAGCAGCCACTCTTACAGACTAGCGGGGGACCTAGCCAAAAACATTCAGTACTTC
TRBJ1-1	TRBV6-5	-	-	CASSGRGDTEAFF	TGTGCCAGCAGTGGGCGGGGGGACACTGAAGCTTTCTTT
TRBJ1-3	TRBV28	-	many	CASSYQGGGAGNTIYF	TGTGCCAGCAGTTATCAGGGTGGAGGGGCTGGAAACACCATATATTTT
TRBJ1-1	TRBV7-9	-	-	CASSGRNEAFF	TGTGCCAGCAGTGGGAGGAATGAAGCTTTCTTT
TRBJ1-1	TRBV20-1	-	-	CSARTGTLNTEAFF	TGCAGTGCTAGAACCGGGACATTGAACACTGAAGCTTTCTTT
TRBJ2-7	TRBV10-3	-	many	CAISGSYEQYF	TGTGCCATCAGTGGCTCCTACGAGCAGTACTTC
TRBJ2-1	TRBV12-3/TRBV12-4	-	many	CASSFGGNNEQFF	TGTGCCAGCAGCTTTGGAGGGAACAATGAGCAGTTCTTC
TRBJ2-3	TRBV5-6	-	few	CASSLADTTDTQYF	TGTGCCAGCAGCTTGGCCGACACCACAGATACGCAGTATTTT
TRBJ2-2	TRBV7-9	-	-	CASRQEAAGELFF	TGTGCCAGCAGACAGGAAGCGGCGGGGGAGCTGTTTTTT
TRBJ2-7	TRBV7-9	-	-	CASSLYGLAYEQYF	TGTGCCAGCAGCTTGTATGGGCTCGCCTACGAGCAGTACTTC
TRBJ2-1	TRBV29-1	-	-	CSAESGTLNEQFF	TGCAGCGCTGAGTCCGGGACCCTCAATGAGCAGTTCTTC
TRBJ2-2	TRBV2	TRBD2	-	CASRKQRGATGELFF	TGTGCCAGCAGAAAGCAGCGGGGGGCCACCGGGGAGCTGTTTTTT
TRBJ1-6	TRBV4-1	-	few	CASSQGFGTEVSPLHF	TGCGCCAGCAGCCAAGGGTTCGGGACCGAAGTTTCACCCCTCCACTTT
TRBJ2-7	TRBV13	TRBD2	many	CASSSIKLAADEQYF	TGTGCCAGCAGCTCAATTAAACTAGCGGCCGACGAGCAGTACTTC
TRBJ2-5	TRBV29-1	-	-	CSAWDALQETQYF	TGCAGCGCTTGGGACGCTCTCCAAGAGACCCAGTACTTC
TRBJ2-2	TRBV5-1	-	-	CASSPWGPRTGELFF	TGCGCCAGCAGCCCATGGGGGCCCCGCACCGGGGAGCTGTTTTTT
TRBJ2-3	TRBV12-3/TRBV12-4	-	-	CASSPPRARTSMYF	TGTGCCAGCTCCCCACCCAGGGCACGCACTAGCATGTATTTT
TRBJ2-6	TRBV9	-	few	CASSPWMAGFSGANVLTF	TGTGCCAGCAGCCCCTGGATGGCTGGATTCTCTGGGGCCAACGTCCTGACTTTC
TRBJ2-1	TRBV27	-	-	CASSFLQGGPIYNEQFF	TGTGCCAGCAGTTTCTTACAGGGAGGCCCGATATACAATGAGCAGTTCTTC
TRBJ2-7	TRBV28	TRBD1	few	CASSSGTGGFYEQYF	TGTGCCAGCAGTTCCGGGACAGGGGGCTTCTACGAGCAGTACTTC
TRBJ2-7	TRBV6-5	-	few	CASSYSRSGYEQYF	TGTGCCAGCAGTTACTCCCGGTCGGGCTACGAGCAGTACTTC
TRBJ2-5	TRBV29-1	-	few	CSVEAVQGPGDQETQYF	TGCAGCGTTGAAGCAGTTCAGGGCCCAGGAGACCAAGAGACCCAGTACTTC
TRBJ1-1	TRBV4-1	-	-	CASSLGPEGTEAFF	TGCGCCAGCAGCCTCGGTCCCGAGGGGACTGAAGCTTTCTTT
TRBJ2-1	TRBV4-1	-	many	CASSQVNEQFF	TGCGCCAGCAGCCAAGTGAATGAGCAGTTCTTC
TRBJ1-3	TRBV30	-	-	CAWTGAAGNTIYF	TGTGCCTGGACAGGGGCAGCGGGAAACACCATATATTTT
TRBJ2-1	TRBV5-1	TRBD2	few	CASSSGTSGMWYNEQFF	TGCGCCAGCAGCTCCGGGACTAGCGGGATGTGGTACAATGAGCAGTTCTTC
TRBJ1-5	TRBV12-3/TRBV12-4	TRBD1	-	CASSTQGAVQPQHF	TGTGCCAGCAGTACTCAGGGGGCTGTTCAGCCCCAGCATTTT
TRBJ1-2	TRBV6-1	-	few	CASSEAVPYDYTF	TGTGCCAGCAGTGAGGCAGTGCCTTATGACTACACCTTC
TRBJ2-7	TRBV5-1	-	-	CASSLVVGSSYEQYF	TGCGCCAGCAGCTTGGTGGTCGGAAGCTCCTACGAGCAGTACTTC
TRBJ2-7	TRBV27	-	-	CASSPPGDNSEQYF	TGTGCCAGCAGCCCCCCAGGGGATAACAGTGAGCAGTACTTC
TRBJ2-7	TRBV4-1	-	-	CASSQDGGGRDEQYF	TGCGCCAGCAGCCAAGATGGGGGGGGCCGGGACGAGCAGTACTTC
TRBJ2-3	TRBV2	-	few	CASTSRGGGTDTQYF	TGTGCCAGCACCTCCAGGGGGGGAGGCACAGATACGCAGTATTTT